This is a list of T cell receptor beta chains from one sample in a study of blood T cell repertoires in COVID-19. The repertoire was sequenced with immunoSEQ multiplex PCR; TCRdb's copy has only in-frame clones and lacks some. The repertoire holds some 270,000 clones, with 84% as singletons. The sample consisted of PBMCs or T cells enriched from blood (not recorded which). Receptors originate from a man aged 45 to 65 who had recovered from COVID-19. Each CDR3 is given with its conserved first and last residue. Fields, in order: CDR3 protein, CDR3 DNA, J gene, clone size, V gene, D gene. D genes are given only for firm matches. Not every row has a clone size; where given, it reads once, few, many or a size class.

CDR3: CASRGGTNEKLFF
DNA: TGTGCCAGCAGGGGAGGGACTAATGAAAAACTGTTTTTT
J: TRBJ1-4
size: once
V: TRBV4-2
D: NA

CDR3: CAWSVQTGANEKLFF
DNA: TGTGCCTGGAGTGTACAGACAGGGGCGAATGAAAAACTGTTTTTT
J: TRBJ1-4
size: NA
V: TRBV30
D: TRBD1

CDR3: CASNGQGIKNGELFF
DNA: TGTGCCAGTAACGGACAGGGGATTAAGAACGGGGAGCTGTTTTTT
J: TRBJ2-2
size: NA
V: TRBV19
D: TRBD1

CDR3: CASCNPGYNEQFF
DNA: TGTGCCAGCTGCAACCCCGGGTACAATGAGCAGTTCTTC
J: TRBJ2-1
size: once
V: TRBV28
D: NA

CDR3: CASSLPGQGRTGELFF
DNA: TGTGCCAGCAGCTTACCGGGACAGGGGAGGACCGGGGAGCTGTTTTTT
J: TRBJ2-2
size: NA
V: TRBV5-6
D: TRBD1

CDR3: CASNLRGGKDTQYF
DNA: TGTGCCAGCAATCTGCGGGGGGGCAAAGATACGCAGTATTTT
J: TRBJ2-3
size: NA
V: TRBV6-5
D: TRBD2

CDR3: CASSYVGQGNYGYTF
DNA: TGTGCCAGCAGTTATGTGGGACAGGGCAACTATGGCTACACCTTC
J: TRBJ1-2
size: few
V: TRBV6-2/TRBV6-3
D: TRBD1

CDR3: CASSFPRGVETQYF
DNA: TGTGCCAGCAGTTTCCCCAGGGGTGTAGAGACCCAGTACTTC
J: TRBJ2-5
size: once
V: TRBV28
D: NA

CDR3: CATRGAGGPNEQFF
DNA: TGTGCCACGCGAGGGGCGGGAGGGCCCAATGAGCAGTTCTTC
J: TRBJ2-1
size: NA
V: TRBV24-1
D: TRBD2

CDR3: CASSPTSGSYEQYF
DNA: TGTGCCAGCTCCCCGACTAGCGGGAGTTACGAGCAGTACTTC
J: TRBJ2-7
size: NA
V: TRBV18
D: TRBD2

CDR3: CASSAGRIEYQPQHF
DNA: TGTGCCAGCAGTGCAGGAAGGATAGAGTATCAGCCCCAGCATTTT
J: TRBJ1-5
size: NA
V: TRBV2
D: NA

CDR3: CAISESGWTGGASPLHF
DNA: TGTGCCATCAGTGAGTCCGGGTGGACAGGGGGGGCTTCACCCCTCCACTTT
J: TRBJ1-6
size: NA
V: TRBV10-3
D: TRBD1

CDR3: CASSRGEGTDTQYF
DNA: TGTGCCAGCAGTCGGGGGGAGGGGACAGATACGCAGTATTTT
J: TRBJ2-3
size: NA
V: TRBV6-5
D: TRBD2

CDR3: CASSWGQLQETQYF
DNA: TGTGCCAGCAGTTGGGGACAACTTCAAGAGACCCAGTACTTC
J: TRBJ2-5
size: NA
V: TRBV28
D: NA

CDR3: CASSLQGGVADTQYF
DNA: TGCGCCAGCAGCTTACAGGGGGGCGTCGCAGATACGCAGTATTTT
J: TRBJ2-3
size: once
V: TRBV5-1
D: TRBD1

CDR3: CASSLLGTGGNYEQYF
DNA: TGTGCCAGCAGCCTTCTAGGGACAGGGGGAAACTACGAGCAGTACTTC
J: TRBJ2-7
size: NA
V: TRBV4-2
D: TRBD1

CDR3: CAISDLGTSGSRTGELFF
DNA: TGTGCCATCAGTGACCTCGGGACTAGCGGGAGTAGGACCGGGGAGCTGTTTTTT
J: TRBJ2-2
size: NA
V: TRBV10-3
D: TRBD2

CDR3: CASKLLGGQSDTQYF
DNA: TGTGCCAGTAAATTACTCGGAGGGCAGTCAGATACGCAGTATTTT
J: TRBJ2-3
size: NA
V: TRBV19
D: NA

CDR3: CASGGYDEQFF
DNA: TGTGCGTCGGGGGGCTACGATGAGCAGTTCTTC
J: TRBJ2-1
size: NA
V: TRBV12-3/TRBV12-4
D: NA

CDR3: CASSETPQVNYGYTF
DNA: TGTGCCAGCAGCGAGACCCCACAGGTTAACTATGGCTACACCTTC
J: TRBJ1-2
size: NA
V: TRBV9
D: NA

CDR3: CASSLDSHRGYTF
DNA: TGTGCCAGCAGTCTAGACAGCCACCGGGGCTACACCTTC
J: TRBJ1-2
size: NA
V: TRBV5-6
D: NA

CDR3: CASKASVGETEAFF
DNA: TGCGCCAGCAAAGCGTCCGTCGGAGAGACTGAAGCTTTCTTT
J: TRBJ1-1
size: NA
V: TRBV5-1
D: NA

CDR3: CASKQWAGANYGYTF
DNA: TGTGCCAGCAAACAATGGGCGGGTGCTAACTATGGCTACACCTTC
J: TRBJ1-2
size: NA
V: TRBV6-5
D: NA

CDR3: CASSFGQGGKLFF
DNA: TGTGCCAGCAGCTTTGGACAGGGAGGAAAACTGTTTTTT
J: TRBJ1-4
size: NA
V: TRBV19
D: TRBD1

CDR3: CASSLGPDSSGNTIYF
DNA: TGTGCCAGCAGTCTGGGCCCGGACAGCTCTGGAAACACCATATATTTT
J: TRBJ1-3
size: NA
V: TRBV9
D: NA

CDR3: CASSPLQGYQQETQYF
DNA: TGTGCCAGCAGCCCATTACAGGGATATCAACAAGAGACCCAGTACTTC
J: TRBJ2-5
size: NA
V: TRBV28
D: NA

CDR3: CASSSGTGAFWANEKLFF
DNA: TGTGCCAGCTCCTCCGGGACAGGGGCGTTTTGGGCTAATGAAAAACTGTTTTTT
J: TRBJ1-4
size: NA
V: TRBV27
D: TRBD1

CDR3: CASSLAHGQPQHF
DNA: TGTGCCAGCAGCTTAGCGCACGGTCAGCCCCAGCATTTT
J: TRBJ1-5
size: few
V: TRBV7-6
D: NA

CDR3: CASTSTGGERQFF
DNA: TGTGCCAGCACCTCCACCGGGGGGGAGAGGCAGTTCTTC
J: TRBJ2-1
size: NA
V: TRBV11-2
D: TRBD2

CDR3: CASSYLGGRSNQPQHF
DNA: TGTGCCAGCAGTTACTTGGGGGGACGGAGCAATCAGCCCCAGCATTTT
J: TRBJ1-5
size: once
V: TRBV6-6
D: NA

CDR3: CASSIGGLNEQFF
DNA: TGTGCCAGTAGTATTGGTGGACTAAATGAGCAGTTCTTC
J: TRBJ2-1
size: NA
V: TRBV19
D: NA

CDR3: CASSLDGTAGGEKLFF
DNA: TGCGCCAGCAGCTTGGATGGGACAGCTGGCGGTGAAAAACTGTTTTTT
J: TRBJ1-4
size: NA
V: TRBV5-1
D: TRBD1

CDR3: CASSLAGGREQFF
DNA: TGTGCCAGCAGCCTAGCGGGGGGGCGAGAGCAGTTCTTC
J: TRBJ2-1
size: NA
V: TRBV9
D: TRBD2

CDR3: CASSQGAADGYTF
DNA: TGCGCCAGCAGCCAAGGGGCAGCGGATGGCTACACCTTC
J: TRBJ1-2
size: NA
V: TRBV4-1
D: NA

CDR3: CASSHPLGQGSYEQYF
DNA: TGTGCCAGCAGCCACCCCCTGGGACAGGGTTCCTACGAGCAGTACTTC
J: TRBJ2-7
size: NA
V: TRBV14
D: TRBD1

CDR3: CASGLVRSVSDRLNTEAFF
DNA: TGTGCTAGTGGTTTGGTACGATCTGTGTCGGACAGACTGAACACTGAAGCTTTCTTT
J: TRBJ1-1
size: NA
V: TRBV12-5
D: NA

CDR3: CASSPTRSYEQYF
DNA: TGTGCCAGCAGCCCCACCAGATCCTACGAGCAGTACTTC
J: TRBJ2-7
size: NA
V: TRBV11-3
D: NA

CDR3: CASSPVGTENIQYF
DNA: TGTGCCAGCAGCCCCGTAGGGACAGAAAACATTCAGTACTTC
J: TRBJ2-4
size: NA
V: TRBV7-2
D: TRBD1

CDR3: CSVAPGLLAGELFF
DNA: TGCAGCGTTGCCCCAGGGCTTTTGGCCGGGGAGCTGTTTTTT
J: TRBJ2-2
size: NA
V: TRBV29-1
D: NA

CDR3: CASSAGARVTDTQYF
DNA: TGTGCCAGCTCCGCGGGAGCCCGGGTCACAGATACGCAGTATTTT
J: TRBJ2-3
size: NA
V: TRBV18
D: TRBD2

CDR3: CASSFGQQAKNIQYF
DNA: TGCGCCAGCAGCTTCGGACAGCAAGCCAAAAACATTCAGTACTTC
J: TRBJ2-4
size: NA
V: TRBV5-1
D: NA

CDR3: CASNGPGGAFF
DNA: TGTGCCAGCAATGGACCCGGAGGTGCTTTCTTT
J: TRBJ1-1
size: NA
V: TRBV9
D: NA

CDR3: CATSDSGTGLYF
DNA: TGTGCCACCAGTGATTCCGGGACAGGGCTGTACTTC
J: TRBJ2-5
size: once
V: TRBV24-1
D: TRBD1

CDR3: CASKAFGEGSNQPQHF
DNA: TGTGCCAGCAAAGCTTTTGGGGAGGGGAGCAATCAGCCCCAGCATTTT
J: TRBJ1-5
size: NA
V: TRBV7-8
D: NA

CDR3: CASTRQGALNGYTF
DNA: TGTGCCAGCACTAGACAGGGGGCCCTCAATGGCTACACCTTC
J: TRBJ1-2
size: NA
V: TRBV6-5
D: TRBD1

CDR3: CASSGRTGSSYEQYF
DNA: TGTGCCAGCAGCGGACGGACAGGGAGCTCCTACGAGCAGTACTTC
J: TRBJ2-7
size: NA
V: TRBV7-2
D: TRBD1

CDR3: CASSLDRVPAFIYTF
DNA: TGTGCCAGCAGCTTGGACAGGGTCCCGGCGTTTATCTACACCTTC
J: TRBJ1-2
size: NA
V: TRBV5-4
D: NA